Listed below are T cell receptor beta chains from one sample, sequenced in a study of neurological immune-mediated disorders. Using its own MiXCR run on the 5' RACE reads, TCRdb lists one record per CDR3 protein. Among roughly 50,000 distinct CDR3 sequences listed, over 9.5% were seen once. Sample: PBMCs. All receptors come from a male donor with HTLV-1-associated myelopathy (HAM/TSP). CDR3s include the opening cysteine and the closing phenylalanine or tryptophan. The D gene is left open where the match is weak. Size is stated for part of the rows, as once, few or many counts, or as a class when the clone is expanded.

V	D	size	J	CDR3	DNA
TRBV7-9	NA	NA	TRBJ1-6	CASSPGEVLGHSPLHF	TGTGCCAGCTCCCCGGGAGAAGTACTGGGCCATTCACCCCTCCACTTT
TRBV12-3/TRBV12-4	NA	many	TRBJ2-5	CASSQLDREGETQYF	TGTGCCAGCAGTCAACTGGACAGGGAGGGAGAGACCCAGTACTTC
TRBV12-3/TRBV12-4	TRBD2	NA	TRBJ2-3	CASSPRGEGRDTQYF	TGTGCCAGCAGTCCCCGGGGGGAGGGGCGAGATACGCAGTATTTT
TRBV5-1	NA	many	TRBJ2-5	CASSLSLHGEETQYF	TGCGCCAGCAGCTTGTCTTTGCACGGGGAAGAGACCCAGTACTTC
TRBV7-8	TRBD2	many	TRBJ2-3	CASSLAGAGGTNTQYF	TGTGCCAGCAGCTTAGCGGGGGCGGGGGGCACTAATACGCAGTATTTT
TRBV19	NA	many	TRBJ1-1	CASNSPGGGTEAFF	TGTGCCAGCAACTCCCCCGGAGGGGGCACTGAAGCTTTCTTT
TRBV7-9	NA	many	TRBJ2-1	CASTPTTEGRNEQFF	TGTGCCAGCACCCCGACCACCGAGGGGAGGAATGAGCAGTTCTTC
TRBV5-1	NA	once	TRBJ1-1	CASNSMGESFF	TGCGCCAGCAACTCAATGGGGGAATCTTTCTTT
TRBV5-1	TRBD2	many	TRBJ2-5	CASSLVRGGLGETQYF	TGCGCCAGCAGCTTGGTTCGGGGGGGCCTAGGAGAGACCCAGTACTTC
TRBV5-1	NA	many	TRBJ2-3	CASKHGLTDTQYF	TGCGCCAGCAAACATGGTCTTACAGATACGCAGTATTTT
TRBV12-5	NA	many	TRBJ1-2	CASGSPDYGYTF	TGTGCTAGTGGTTCTCCGGACTATGGCTACACCTTC
TRBV18	NA	once	TRBJ1-2	CASSQGTRKDRYF	TGTGCCAGCTCACAAGGGACCAGGAAGGACAGATACTTC
TRBV5-8	NA	many	TRBJ1-3	CASSFAGSLAGNTIYF	TGTGCCAGCAGCTTCGCGGGGAGTTTGGCTGGAAACACCATATATTTT
TRBV20-1	NA	many	TRBJ1-2	CSARDVGVADGYTF	TGCAGTGCTAGAGATGTGGGGGTAGCCGACGGCTACACCTTC
TRBV6-6	NA	few	TRBJ1-6	CASSPPQNSPLHF	TGTGCCAGCAGTCCCCCTCAGAATTCACCCCTCCACTTT
TRBV5-6	TRBD1	many	TRBJ1-1	CASRILQGGAGTEAFF	TGTGCCAGCAGGATCCTCCAAGGGGGCGCCGGCACTGAAGCTTTCTTT
TRBV5-1	TRBD1	NA	TRBJ2-3	CASSLPGGVGTDTQYF	TGCGCCAGCAGCTTACCAGGGGGCGTGGGCACAGATACGCAGTATTTT
TRBV10-3	NA	many	TRBJ1-4	CAISRPGEKLFF	TGTGCCATATCTCGTCCGGGAGAAAAACTGTTTTTT
TRBV12-3/TRBV12-4	NA	many	TRBJ2-5	CASSLQGTQYF	TGTGCCAGCAGCTTGCAGGGGACCCAGTACTTC
TRBV27	TRBD2	many	TRBJ2-3	CASSIRGGLDTQYF	TGTGCCAGCAGTATTCGGGGGGGCCTCGATACGCAGTATTTT
TRBV12-3/TRBV12-4	NA	medium-sized	TRBJ1-1	CASMFVNTEAFF	TGTGCCAGCATGTTCGTGAACACTGAAGCTTTCTTT
TRBV15	NA	many	TRBJ2-3	CATSSDTAPDTQYF	TGTGCCACCAGCAGTGACACAGCCCCAGATACGCAGTATTTT
TRBV15	NA	many	TRBJ1-2	CATTRGDDYGYTF	TGTGCCACCACACGAGGGGACGACTATGGCTACACCTTC
TRBV10-3	NA	many	TRBJ2-7	CAISAGAGDVYEQYF	TGTGCCATCAGTGCGGGGGCGGGGGATGTCTACGAGCAGTACTTC
TRBV2	TRBD1	many	TRBJ2-5	CASSSGGLQETQYF	TGTGCCAGCAGTTCAGGGGGCCTCCAAGAGACCCAGTACTTC
TRBV12-3/TRBV12-4	TRBD2	many	TRBJ2-3	CASNPSGDPADTQYF	TGTGCCAGCAATCCTAGCGGGGATCCGGCAGATACGCAGTATTTT
TRBV5-1	NA	many	TRBJ2-7	CASEGDSSYEQYF	TGCGCCAGCGAGGGGGATTCCTCCTACGAGCAGTACTTC
TRBV11-3	NA	NA	TRBJ1-5	CASSSGLAGGPHQPQHF	TGTGCCAGCAGCTCCGGACTAGCGGGGGGGCCCCATCAGCCCCAGCATTTT
TRBV24-1	NA	NA	TRBJ2-3	CATSDRTGPTDTQYF	TGTGCCACCAGTGATCGAACAGGGCCCACAGATACGCAGTATTTT
TRBV5-6	NA	many	TRBJ2-5	CASSPGLTLGETQYF	TGTGCCAGCAGCCCAGGACTGACACTCGGGGAGACCCAGTACTTC
TRBV27	TRBD2	many	TRBJ2-1	CASNQLAGGPNEQFF	TGTGCCAGCAACCAACTAGCGGGGGGGCCCAATGAGCAGTTCTTC
TRBV28	NA	many	TRBJ2-7	CASSPVGRESYEQYF	TGTGCCAGCAGTCCAGTCGGCAGAGAGAGCTACGAGCAGTACTTC
TRBV4-3	NA	many	TRBJ1-3	CASSQDLGISGNTIYF	TGCGCCAGCAGCCAAGATTTGGGGATCTCTGGAAACACCATATATTTT
TRBV6-2/TRBV6-3	TRBD2	few	TRBJ2-7	CASSPPIAGAPYEQYF	TGTGCCAGCAGCCCCCCTATAGCGGGGGCCCCCTACGAGCAGTACTTC
TRBV6-1	TRBD2	many	TRBJ2-7	CASISSGLAGSYYEQYF	TGTGCCAGCATAAGTAGCGGACTAGCGGGGAGTTACTACGAGCAGTACTTC
TRBV28	TRBD2	many	TRBJ2-7	CAARGGEPYEQYF	TGTGCCGCCCGGGGGGGGGAACCCTACGAGCAGTACTTC
TRBV27	NA	many	TRBJ2-3	CASLASFTDTQYF	TGTGCCAGCTTGGCTAGCTTCACAGATACGCAGTATTTT
TRBV5-1	TRBD1	NA	TRBJ2-5	CASSSLGTDIKETQYF	TGCGCAAGCAGCTCTCTCGGGACAGACATTAAAGAGACCCAGTACTTC
TRBV24-1	NA	many	TRBJ2-5	CATSEPGNQETQYF	TGTGCCACCAGTGAACCCGGGAATCAAGAGACCCAGTACTTC
TRBV28	TRBD2	many	TRBJ2-2	CASSLAGGSGELFF	TGTGCCAGCAGTCTAGCGGGGGGTTCCGGGGAGCTGTTTTTT
TRBV20-1	NA	many	TRBJ2-5	CSASQETQYF	TGCAGTGCTAGCCAAGAGACCCAGTACTTC
TRBV20-1	NA	many	TRBJ2-3	CSATRGPSTDTQYF	TGCAGTGCCACACGGGGGCCCAGCACAGATACGCAGTATTTT
TRBV10-3	TRBD2	medium-sized	TRBJ2-3	CAISDSATSGVIDTQYF	TGTGCCATCAGTGATTCGGCGACTAGCGGGGTTATAGATACGCAGTATTTT
TRBV10-2	NA	many	TRBJ1-6	CASSESGAQGSPLHF	TGCGCCAGCAGTGAGTCCGGGGCCCAAGGGTCACCCCTCCACTTT
TRBV5-6	NA	many	TRBJ2-7	CASSLLTYEQYF	TGTGCCAGCAGCTTGTTGACGTACGAGCAGTACTTC
TRBV5-5	TRBD2	many	TRBJ2-3	CASSLTSGGALDTQYF	TGTGCCAGCAGCCTGACTAGCGGGGGGGCCTTAGATACGCAGTATTTT
TRBV20-1	NA	NA	TRBJ2-3	CSAGDHKDTQYF	TGCAGTGCGGGGGACCACAAAGATACGCAGTATTTT
TRBV20-1	NA	many	TRBJ2-1	CSESGATSYNEQFF	TGCAGTGAATCTGGGGCCACCTCCTACAATGAGCAGTTCTTC
TRBV20-1	TRBD1	NA	TRBJ2-1	CSARKQGTGTDTQFF	TGCAGTGCTAGAAAACAGGGGACAGGCACAGATACGCAGTTCTTC
TRBV11-2	NA	few	TRBJ2-3	CASSLGRGKRGDPHSTDTQYF	TGTGCCAGCAGCCTGGGGCGGGGGAAAAGGGGGGACCCCCATAGCACAGATACGCAGTATTTT
TRBV24-1	TRBD2	many	TRBJ2-2	CATSGPGDYQPFANTGELFF	TGTGCCACCAGTGGACCCGGGGACTACCAACCGTTCGCGAACACCGGGGAGCTGTTTTTT